A selection of T cell receptor beta chains follows, all from one sample in a study of T cell changes during pregnancy in multiple sclerosis. Assay: immunoSEQ multiplex PCR; the TCRdb copy retains only in-frame clones and omits some. The top ten clones hold 0.3% to 0.45% of a sample with 40,000 to 50,000 clones, about 90% of them seen once. The sample was CD4+ T cells from peripheral blood mononuclear cells, taken in the second trimester of pregnancy. These TCRs come from a female donor in good health, enrolled as a control in a pregnancy study. The CDR3 runs from the conserved cysteine through the conserved F or W. D genes are given only for firm matches. The size field is filled for only some rows; it gives once, few, many or a size class.

CDR3aa: CASSLVAGGSHNEQFF
CDR3nt: TGTGCCAGCAGCTTAGTAGCGGGGGGGTCCCACAATGAGCAGTTCTTC
d_gene: TRBD2
abundance: .
j_gene: TRBJ2-1
v_gene: TRBV11-3

CDR3aa: CASSSHSQRGEQYF
CDR3nt: TGTGCCAGCAGTTCCCACAGCCAAAGAGGGGAGCAGTACTTC
d_gene: .
abundance: .
j_gene: TRBJ2-7
v_gene: TRBV6-6

CDR3aa: CASSVRGNQPQHF
CDR3nt: TGTGCCAGCAGCGTCAGGGGTAATCAGCCCCAGCATTTT
d_gene: .
abundance: .
j_gene: TRBJ1-5
v_gene: TRBV2

CDR3aa: CASSLGTGGSNQPQHF
CDR3nt: TGTGCCAGCAGCTTAGGGACAGGGGGGAGCAATCAGCCCCAGCATTTT
d_gene: TRBD1
abundance: .
j_gene: TRBJ1-5
v_gene: TRBV7-9

CDR3aa: CASSRDRADYGYTF
CDR3nt: TGTGCCAGCAGCCGGGACAGGGCGGACTATGGCTACACCTTC
d_gene: TRBD1
abundance: .
j_gene: TRBJ1-2
v_gene: TRBV7-9

CDR3aa: CASSSRAGGEYEQYF
CDR3nt: TGTGCCAGCAGCTCCAGAGCGGGGGGGGAATACGAGCAGTACTTC
d_gene: TRBD2
abundance: .
j_gene: TRBJ2-7
v_gene: TRBV7-2

CDR3aa: CASSLGGRTGPGELFF
CDR3nt: TGTGCCAGCAGCTTGGGAGGCCGGACAGGGCCCGGGGAGCTGTTTTTT
d_gene: TRBD1
abundance: .
j_gene: TRBJ2-2
v_gene: TRBV5-6

CDR3aa: CASGNRDSNQPQHF
CDR3nt: TGTGCTAGTGGGAACAGAGATAGCAATCAGCCCCAGCATTTT
d_gene: .
abundance: .
j_gene: TRBJ1-5
v_gene: TRBV12-5

CDR3aa: CASRRTEVGNTIYF
CDR3nt: TGTGCCAGCAGAAGGACGGAGGTGGGAAACACCATATATTTT
d_gene: .
abundance: .
j_gene: TRBJ1-3
v_gene: TRBV2

CDR3aa: CASSRNPPGGYLNTGELFF
CDR3nt: TGTGCCAGCAGCCGAAACCCCCCGGGGGGATACCTTAACACCGGGGAGCTGTTTTTT
d_gene: TRBD2
abundance: .
j_gene: TRBJ2-2
v_gene: TRBV11-2

CDR3aa: CASSGDQGNQPQHF
CDR3nt: TGTGCCAGCAGTGGAGACCAGGGGAATCAGCCCCAGCATTTT
d_gene: .
abundance: .
j_gene: TRBJ1-5
v_gene: TRBV6-5

CDR3aa: CASSQVADSNQPQHF
CDR3nt: TGCGCCAGCAGCCAAGTTGCGGATAGCAATCAGCCCCAGCATTTT
d_gene: .
abundance: .
j_gene: TRBJ1-5
v_gene: TRBV4-1

CDR3aa: CASSQEIAGTSGGPFQETQYF
CDR3nt: TGCGCCAGCAGCCAAGAGATCGCGGGGACTAGCGGGGGTCCTTTCCAAGAGACCCAGTACTTC
d_gene: TRBD2
abundance: .
j_gene: TRBJ2-5
v_gene: TRBV4-3

CDR3aa: CASSFASGGNEQFF
CDR3nt: TGTGCCAGCAGTTTCGCTAGCGGGGGGAATGAGCAGTTCTTC
d_gene: TRBD2
abundance: .
j_gene: TRBJ2-1
v_gene: TRBV27

CDR3aa: CASSPAPGAYTEAFF
CDR3nt: TGTGCCAGCTCACCAGCCCCGGGAGCCTACACTGAAGCTTTCTTT
d_gene: .
abundance: .
j_gene: TRBJ1-1
v_gene: TRBV18

CDR3aa: CASSLISGGVYNEQFF
CDR3nt: TGTGCCAGCAGCTTAATAAGTGGGGGGGTCTACAATGAGCAGTTCTTC
d_gene: TRBD2
abundance: .
j_gene: TRBJ2-1
v_gene: TRBV7-3

CDR3aa: CASSYSGQGNTEAFF
CDR3nt: TGTGCCAGCAGTTACTCAGGACAGGGGAACACTGAAGCTTTCTTT
d_gene: TRBD1
abundance: .
j_gene: TRBJ1-1
v_gene: TRBV6-6

CDR3aa: CAWSEGQGAYEQYF
CDR3nt: TGTGCCTGGAGTGAAGGACAGGGGGCTTATGAGCAGTACTTC
d_gene: TRBD1
abundance: .
j_gene: TRBJ2-7
v_gene: TRBV30

CDR3aa: CASSMTGGLSPLHF
CDR3nt: TGTGCCAGTAGTATGACAGGGGGCTTATCACCCCTCCACTTT
d_gene: TRBD1
abundance: .
j_gene: TRBJ1-6
v_gene: TRBV19

CDR3aa: CASSRMNGGGGIEAFF
CDR3nt: TGCGCCAGCAGCCGTATGAACGGCGGAGGCGGGATAGAAGCTTTCTTT
d_gene: .
abundance: few
j_gene: TRBJ1-1
v_gene: TRBV4-1

CDR3aa: CASSDRSRVEAFF
CDR3nt: TGTGCCAGCAGTGACCGGTCACGAGTGGAAGCTTTCTTT
d_gene: .
abundance: .
j_gene: TRBJ1-1
v_gene: TRBV2

CDR3aa: CASRKLVSGGQGLLNEQFF
CDR3nt: TGTGCCAGCAGGAAACTGGTCTCAGGGGGACAGGGACTACTGAATGAGCAGTTCTTC
d_gene: TRBD1
abundance: .
j_gene: TRBJ2-1
v_gene: TRBV7-8

CDR3aa: CAISESVAGGGEQYF
CDR3nt: TGTGCCATCAGTGAGTCGGTGGCAGGGGGCGGCGAGCAGTACTTC
d_gene: TRBD1
abundance: .
j_gene: TRBJ2-7
v_gene: TRBV10-3

CDR3aa: CASSHMPLAGGPTDTQYF
CDR3nt: TGTGCCAGCAGCCACATGCCCCTGGCGGGGGGCCCCACAGATACGCAGTATTTT
d_gene: TRBD2
abundance: .
j_gene: TRBJ2-3
v_gene: TRBV14

CDR3aa: CASGPRDRGYNEQFF
CDR3nt: TGTGCTAGTGGTCCCCGGGACAGGGGCTACAATGAGCAGTTCTTC
d_gene: TRBD1
abundance: .
j_gene: TRBJ2-1
v_gene: TRBV12-5

CDR3aa: CASRENPGVTGTEAFF
CDR3nt: TGTGCCAGTAGGGAAAATCCAGGGGTTACGGGCACTGAAGCTTTCTTT
d_gene: .
abundance: .
j_gene: TRBJ1-1
v_gene: TRBV19

CDR3aa: CASSKTGSVDYGYTF
CDR3nt: TGTGCCAGTAGTAAAACAGGGAGCGTAGACTATGGCTACACCTTC
d_gene: .
abundance: .
j_gene: TRBJ1-2
v_gene: TRBV19

CDR3aa: CASSSPQGYNSPLHF
CDR3nt: TGTGCCAGCAGCTCCCCTCAGGGCTATAATTCACCCCTCCACTTT
d_gene: .
abundance: .
j_gene: TRBJ1-6
v_gene: TRBV7-2

CDR3aa: CASSRPGTGFCTF
CDR3nt: TGTGCCAGCAGTCGTCCCGGGACAGGGTTTTGCACCTTC
d_gene: TRBD1
abundance: .
j_gene: TRBJ1-2
v_gene: TRBV11-3

CDR3aa: CASSSAGTGGKGQYF
CDR3nt: TGTGCCAGCAGCTCGGCCGGGACAGGGGGTAAAGGGCAGTACTTC
d_gene: TRBD1
abundance: .
j_gene: TRBJ2-7
v_gene: TRBV7-8

CDR3aa: CASRRSGNTEAFF
CDR3nt: TGTGCCAGCAGGCGATCAGGGAACACTGAAGCTTTCTTT
d_gene: .
abundance: few
j_gene: TRBJ1-1
v_gene: TRBV6-5

CDR3aa: CASSLDPASGNTEAFF
CDR3nt: TGTGCCAGCAGCTTGGACCCAGCCAGCGGGAACACTGAAGCTTTCTTT
d_gene: .
abundance: .
j_gene: TRBJ1-1
v_gene: TRBV5-6

CDR3aa: CAWSAGVKNTEAFF
CDR3nt: TGTGCCTGGAGTGCAGGGGTGAAGAACACTGAAGCTTTCTTT
d_gene: .
abundance: .
j_gene: TRBJ1-1
v_gene: TRBV30

CDR3aa: CAVGPSGNTIYF
CDR3nt: TGTGCCGTGGGGCCCTCTGGAAACACCATATATTTT
d_gene: .
abundance: .
j_gene: TRBJ1-3
v_gene: TRBV30

CDR3aa: CAWRQGQSSYEQYF
CDR3nt: TGTGCCTGGAGACAGGGCCAGAGCTCCTACGAGCAGTACTTC
d_gene: .
abundance: once
j_gene: TRBJ2-7
v_gene: TRBV30

CDR3aa: CASSPGLATSYEQYF
CDR3nt: TGTGCCAGCAGCCCGGGGCTAGCGACTTCCTACGAGCAGTACTTC
d_gene: .
abundance: .
j_gene: TRBJ2-7
v_gene: TRBV11-1

CDR3aa: CASSVDLRSGYTF
CDR3nt: TGTGCCAGCAGCGTAGATCTGAGGTCTGGCTACACCTTC
d_gene: .
abundance: .
j_gene: TRBJ1-2
v_gene: TRBV9

CDR3aa: CAWERQGNTEAFF
CDR3nt: TGTGCCTGGGAACGACAGGGGAACACTGAAGCTTTCTTT
d_gene: TRBD1
abundance: once
j_gene: TRBJ1-1
v_gene: TRBV30

CDR3aa: CASSLSGGDYGYTF
CDR3nt: TGCGCCAGCAGCTTGTCAGGGGGCGACTATGGCTACACCTTC
d_gene: TRBD1
abundance: .
j_gene: TRBJ1-2
v_gene: TRBV5-1

CDR3aa: CASRAGGEKGYTF
CDR3nt: TGTGCCAGCAGAGCCGGGGGGGAAAAAGGCTACACCTTC
d_gene: .
abundance: .
j_gene: TRBJ1-2
v_gene: TRBV27

CDR3aa: CASSIDQHLTQIYYTEAFF
CDR3nt: TGTGCCAGTAGTATAGATCAACACCTCACACAGATATACTACACTGAAGCTTTCTTT
d_gene: .
abundance: .
j_gene: TRBJ1-1
v_gene: TRBV19

CDR3aa: CASSPRQGSGEKLFF
CDR3nt: TGTGCCAGCTCACCTCGACAGGGTTCCGGTGAAAAACTGTTTTTT
d_gene: TRBD1
abundance: .
j_gene: TRBJ1-4
v_gene: TRBV18

CDR3aa: CASSPRGGGPANYGYTF
CDR3nt: TGTGCCAGCAGTCCCCGAGGGGGAGGGCCGGCTAACTATGGCTACACCTTC
d_gene: .
abundance: .
j_gene: TRBJ1-2
v_gene: TRBV27

CDR3aa: CASSFRRDQETQYF
CDR3nt: TGTGCCAGCAGTTTCCGACGGGATCAAGAGACCCAGTACTTC
d_gene: .
abundance: .
j_gene: TRBJ2-5
v_gene: TRBV7-9

CDR3aa: CASSFLRTGNTEAFF
CDR3nt: TGTGCCAGCAGTTTCCTTAGAACAGGAAACACTGAAGCTTTCTTT
d_gene: .
abundance: .
j_gene: TRBJ1-1
v_gene: TRBV6-6

CDR3aa: CASGPQELQETQYF
CDR3nt: TGTGCCAGCGGCCCACAGGAATTACAAGAGACCCAGTACTTC
d_gene: .
abundance: .
j_gene: TRBJ2-5
v_gene: TRBV18

CDR3aa: CASSLGRVGQKQYF
CDR3nt: TGTGCCAGCAGCTTAGGTCGCGTGGGACAGAAGCAGTACTTC
d_gene: TRBD1
abundance: .
j_gene: TRBJ2-7
v_gene: TRBV11-2

CDR3aa: CAWSRDRAREKLFF
CDR3nt: TGTGCCTGGAGTAGGGACAGGGCTCGGGAAAAACTGTTTTTT
d_gene: TRBD1
abundance: few
j_gene: TRBJ1-4
v_gene: TRBV30

CDR3aa: CASSPRTGSNEAFF
CDR3nt: TGTGCCAGCAGTCCCCGGACAGGGTCGAATGAAGCTTTCTTT
d_gene: TRBD1
abundance: .
j_gene: TRBJ1-1
v_gene: TRBV6-5

CDR3aa: CASSLLAGGLYEQYF
CDR3nt: TGTGCCAGCAGCTTATTAGCGGGGGGGCTTTACGAGCAGTACTTC
d_gene: TRBD2
abundance: .
j_gene: TRBJ2-7
v_gene: TRBV7-2